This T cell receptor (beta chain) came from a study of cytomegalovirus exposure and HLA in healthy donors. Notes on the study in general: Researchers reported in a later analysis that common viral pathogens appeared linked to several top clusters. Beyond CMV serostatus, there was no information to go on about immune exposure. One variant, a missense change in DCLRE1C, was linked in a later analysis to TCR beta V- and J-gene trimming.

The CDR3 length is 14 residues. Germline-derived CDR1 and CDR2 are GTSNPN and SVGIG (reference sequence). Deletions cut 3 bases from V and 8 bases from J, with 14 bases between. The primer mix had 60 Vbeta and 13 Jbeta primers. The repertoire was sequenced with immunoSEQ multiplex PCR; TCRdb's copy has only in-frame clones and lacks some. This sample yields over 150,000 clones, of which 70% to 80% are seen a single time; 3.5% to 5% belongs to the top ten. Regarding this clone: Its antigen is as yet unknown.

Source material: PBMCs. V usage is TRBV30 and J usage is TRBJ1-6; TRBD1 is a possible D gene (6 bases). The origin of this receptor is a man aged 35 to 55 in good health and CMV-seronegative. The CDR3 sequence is CAWRWNRDYSPLHF. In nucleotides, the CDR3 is TGTGCCTGGAGGTGGAACAGGGATTATTCACCCCTCCACTTT.